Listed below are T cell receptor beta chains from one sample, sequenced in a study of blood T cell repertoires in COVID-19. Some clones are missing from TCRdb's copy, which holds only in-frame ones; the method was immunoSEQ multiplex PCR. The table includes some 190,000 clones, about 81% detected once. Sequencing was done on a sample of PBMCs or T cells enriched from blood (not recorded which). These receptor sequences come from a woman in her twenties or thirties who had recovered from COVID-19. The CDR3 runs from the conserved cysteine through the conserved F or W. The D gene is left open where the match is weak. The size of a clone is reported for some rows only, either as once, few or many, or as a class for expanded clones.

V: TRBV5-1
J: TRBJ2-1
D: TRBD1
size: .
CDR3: CASSYGTGGADLFF
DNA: TGCGCCAGCAGCTACGGAACAGGGGGCGCAGATCTGTTCTTC

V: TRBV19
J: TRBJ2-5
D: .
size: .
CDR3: CASSGGETQYF
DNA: TGTGCCAGTAGTGGAGGCGAGACCCAGTACTTC

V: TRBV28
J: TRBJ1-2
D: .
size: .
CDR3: CASSFGGESRYGYTF
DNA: TGTGCCAGCAGTTTCGGCGGGGAAAGCCGCTATGGCTACACCTTC

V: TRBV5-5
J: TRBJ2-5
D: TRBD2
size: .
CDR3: CASSSPARGRAEETQYF
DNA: TGTGCCAGCAGCTCCCCTGCGCGGGGGAGGGCTGAAGAGACCCAGTACTTC

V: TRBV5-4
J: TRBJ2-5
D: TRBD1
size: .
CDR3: CASSWDSSGETQYF
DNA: TGTGCCAGCAGCTGGGACAGTTCGGGAGAGACCCAGTACTTC

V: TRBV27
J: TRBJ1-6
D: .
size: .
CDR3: CASSSLDRGIDSPLHF
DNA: TGTGCCAGCAGTTCATTGGACAGAGGGATCGATTCACCCCTCCACTTT

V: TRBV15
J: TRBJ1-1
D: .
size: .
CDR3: CATREPNRNTEAFF
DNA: TGTGCCACCAGAGAACCTAACAGGAACACTGAAGCTTTCTTT

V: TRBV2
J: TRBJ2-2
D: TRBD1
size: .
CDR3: CASSTTGLNTGELFF
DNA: TGTGCCAGCAGTACGACAGGGCTCAACACCGGGGAGCTGTTTTTT

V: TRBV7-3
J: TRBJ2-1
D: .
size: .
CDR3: CASSPSSYNEQFF
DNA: TGTGCCAGCAGCCCCAGTTCCTACAATGAGCAGTTCTTC

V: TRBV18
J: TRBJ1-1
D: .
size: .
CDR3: CASSQNRGVTEAFF
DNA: TGTGCCAGCTCACAAAATCGGGGGGTCACTGAAGCTTTCTTT

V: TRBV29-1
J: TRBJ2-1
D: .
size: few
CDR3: CSGGREQFF
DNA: TGCAGCGGTGGGCGAGAGCAGTTCTTC

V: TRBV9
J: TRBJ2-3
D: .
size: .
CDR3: CASGGTAASTDTQYF
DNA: TGTGCCAGCGGGGGGACGGCGGCGAGCACAGATACGCAGTATTTT

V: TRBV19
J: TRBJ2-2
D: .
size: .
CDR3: CASSTARGAGELFF
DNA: TGTGCCAGTAGTACGGCCAGGGGGGCCGGGGAGCTGTTTTTT

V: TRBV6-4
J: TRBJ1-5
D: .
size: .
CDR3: CASSDGAGLPQHF
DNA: TGTGCCAGCAGTGACGGGGCCGGGTTGCCCCAGCATTTT

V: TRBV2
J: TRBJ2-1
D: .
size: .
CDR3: CASSDVSSYNEQFF
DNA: TGTGCCAGCAGTGACGTGAGCTCCTACAATGAGCAGTTCTTC

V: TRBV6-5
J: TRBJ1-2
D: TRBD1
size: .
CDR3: CASKGTGAFYGYTF
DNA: TGTGCCAGCAAGGGGACAGGAGCATTCTATGGCTACACCTTC

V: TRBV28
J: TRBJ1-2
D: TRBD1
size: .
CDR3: CASSPPGQGGYTF
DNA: TGTGCCAGCAGCCCCCCGGGACAGGGAGGCTACACCTTC

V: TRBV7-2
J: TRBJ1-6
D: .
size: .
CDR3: CAGGAGLNSPLHF
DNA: TGTGCAGGCGGGGCAGGGTTGAATTCACCCCTCCACTTT

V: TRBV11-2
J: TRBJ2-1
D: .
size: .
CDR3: CASSSWALAENNEQFF
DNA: TGTGCCAGCAGCTCCTGGGCACTAGCAGAAAACAATGAGCAGTTCTTC

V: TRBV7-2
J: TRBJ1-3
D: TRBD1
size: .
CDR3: CASSSSFPTGAGNTIYF
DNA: TGTGCCAGCAGCTCATCCTTCCCGACAGGGGCTGGAAACACCATATATTTT

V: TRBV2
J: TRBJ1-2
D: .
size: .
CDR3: CASSEALAEGGYTF
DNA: TGTGCCAGCAGTGAAGCCCTAGCGGAGGGGGGCTACACCTTC

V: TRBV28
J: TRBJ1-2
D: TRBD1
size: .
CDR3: CASSRGFWQGEGYTF
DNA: TGTGCCAGCAGTCGGGGGTTCTGGCAGGGGGAAGGCTACACCTTC

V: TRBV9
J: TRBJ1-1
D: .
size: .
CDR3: CASTRGVTGIFGMNTEAFF
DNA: TGTGCCAGCACCCGCGGGGTAACCGGGATTTTTGGGATGAACACTGAAGCTTTCTTT

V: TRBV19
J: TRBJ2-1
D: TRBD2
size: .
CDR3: CASSIDLTSGSYNEQFF
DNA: TGTGCCAGTAGTATAGACCTGACTAGCGGGAGCTACAATGAGCAGTTCTTC

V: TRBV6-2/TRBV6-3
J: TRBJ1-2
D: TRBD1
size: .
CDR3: CASSSNQGAVNYGYTF
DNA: TGTGCCAGCAGTTCGAATCAGGGGGCCGTTAACTATGGCTACACCTTC

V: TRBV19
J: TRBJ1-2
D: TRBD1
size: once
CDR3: CASRDRGQGYGYTF
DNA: TGTGCCAGTAGAGACCGTGGACAGGGTTATGGCTACACCTTC

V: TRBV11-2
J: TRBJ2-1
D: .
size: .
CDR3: CASSLYRQGRDNEQFF
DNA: TGTGCCAGCAGCTTATACCGGCAGGGGAGGGACAATGAGCAGTTCTTC

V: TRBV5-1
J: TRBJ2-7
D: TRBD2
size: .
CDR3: CASSFNIAGGPYEQYF
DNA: TGCGCCAGCAGCTTTAATATTGCGGGAGGGCCCTACGAGCAGTACTTC

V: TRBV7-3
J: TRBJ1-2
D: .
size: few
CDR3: CASSLGGQGLIGGYTF
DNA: TGTGCCAGCAGCTTAGGGGGCCAGGGATTAATCGGCGGCTACACCTTC

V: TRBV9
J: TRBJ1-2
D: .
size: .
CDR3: CASSPQSRRYGYTF
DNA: TGTGCCAGCAGCCCTCAGTCCAGGCGCTATGGCTACACCTTC

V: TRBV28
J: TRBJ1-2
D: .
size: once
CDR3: CASSFEGNYGYTF
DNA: TGTGCCAGCAGTTTCGAGGGTAACTATGGCTACACCTTC

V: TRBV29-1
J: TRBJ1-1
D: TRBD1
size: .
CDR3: CSVAVQGAVAFF
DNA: TGCAGCGTTGCTGTTCAGGGGGCGGTTGCTTTCTTT

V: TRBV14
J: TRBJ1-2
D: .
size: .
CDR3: CASSQERTGSYGYTF
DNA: TGTGCCAGCAGCCAAGAAAGAACAGGGAGTTATGGCTACACCTTC

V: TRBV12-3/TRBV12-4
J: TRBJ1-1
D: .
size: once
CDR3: CASSLNDRQEAFF
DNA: TGTGCCAGCAGTCTGAACGATCGACAGGAAGCTTTCTTT

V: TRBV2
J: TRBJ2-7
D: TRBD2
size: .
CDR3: CASSTGGLSYEQYF
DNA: TGTGCCAGCAGTACGGGGGGGCTTTCCTACGAGCAGTACTTC

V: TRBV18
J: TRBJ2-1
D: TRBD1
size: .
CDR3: CASSRQGANEQFF
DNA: TGTGCCAGCTCTCGCCAGGGGGCTAATGAGCAGTTCTTC

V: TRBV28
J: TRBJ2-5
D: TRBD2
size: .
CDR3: CASSIPGLGGVTQYF
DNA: TGTGCCAGCAGTATTCCGGGACTAGGAGGAGTGACCCAGTACTTC

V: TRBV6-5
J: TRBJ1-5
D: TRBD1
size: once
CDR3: CASSYWDRYQPQHF
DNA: TGTGCCAGCAGTTACTGGGACAGATATCAGCCCCAGCATTTT

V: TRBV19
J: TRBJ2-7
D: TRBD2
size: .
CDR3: CASSTSGMYEQYF
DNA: TGTGCCAGTAGCACTAGCGGGATGTACGAGCAGTACTTC

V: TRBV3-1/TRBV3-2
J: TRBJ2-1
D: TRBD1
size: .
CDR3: CATGGPDEQFF
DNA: TGTGCCACAGGGGGCCCGGATGAGCAGTTCTTC

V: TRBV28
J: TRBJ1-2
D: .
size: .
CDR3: CASSSGWIDGYTF
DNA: TGTGCCAGCAGTTCAGGGTGGATTGATGGCTACACCTTC

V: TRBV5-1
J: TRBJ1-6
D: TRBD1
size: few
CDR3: CASSPGQGRSPLHF
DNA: TGCGCCAGCAGTCCCGGACAGGGAAGATCACCCCTCCACTTT

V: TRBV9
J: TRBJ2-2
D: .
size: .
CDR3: CASSVAITGWPTGELFF
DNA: TGTGCCAGCAGCGTAGCTATCACAGGTTGGCCCACCGGGGAGCTGTTTTTT

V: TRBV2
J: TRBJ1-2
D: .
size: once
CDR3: CASRRQGLNGYTF
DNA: TGTGCCAGCAGGCGCCAGGGGTTAAACGGCTACACCTTC

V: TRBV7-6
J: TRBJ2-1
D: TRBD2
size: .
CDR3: CASTLISGSSYNEQFF
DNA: TGTGCCAGCACCCTCATTAGCGGGAGCTCCTACAATGAGCAGTTCTTC

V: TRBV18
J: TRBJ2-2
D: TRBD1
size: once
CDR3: CASSTDRANTGELFF
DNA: TGTGCCAGCTCAACGGACAGGGCGAATACCGGGGAGCTGTTTTTT

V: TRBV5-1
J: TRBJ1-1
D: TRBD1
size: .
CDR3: CASSLANYRGRAEAFF
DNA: TGCGCCAGCAGCTTGGCAAATTACAGGGGTCGGGCTGAAGCTTTCTTT

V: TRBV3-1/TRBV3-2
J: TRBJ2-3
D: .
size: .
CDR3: CASSQDNSRTDTQYF
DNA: TGTGCCAGCAGCCAGGATAACAGCCGCACAGATACGCAGTATTTT

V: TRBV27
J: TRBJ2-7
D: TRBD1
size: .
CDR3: CASRPVYRGRRTYEQYF
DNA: TGTGCCAGCCGACCCGTTTACAGGGGGCGTCGAACCTACGAGCAGTACTTC

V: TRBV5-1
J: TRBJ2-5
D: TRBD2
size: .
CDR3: CASSSLGRGEETQYF
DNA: TGCGCCAGCAGCTCCCTGGGGCGGGGGGAGGAGACCCAGTACTTC

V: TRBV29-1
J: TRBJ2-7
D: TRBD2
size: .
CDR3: CSVVGSGSEQYF
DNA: TGCAGCGTTGTTGGTAGCGGGAGCGAGCAGTACTTC

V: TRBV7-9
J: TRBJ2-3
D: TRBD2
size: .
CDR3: CASSSSGNTDTQYF
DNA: TGTGCCAGCAGTTCTAGCGGAAACACAGATACGCAGTATTTT

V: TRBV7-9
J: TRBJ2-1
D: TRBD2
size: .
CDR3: CASSLDSPAGGKEQFF
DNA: TGTGCCAGCAGCTTAGATTCCCCAGCGGGAGGAAAAGAGCAGTTCTTC

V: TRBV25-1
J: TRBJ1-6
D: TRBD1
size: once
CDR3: CASSGGTGVASYNSPLHF
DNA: TGTGCCAGCAGCGGGGGGACAGGCGTCGCCTCCTATAATTCACCCCTCCACTTT

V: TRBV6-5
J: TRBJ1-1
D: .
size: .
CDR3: CASSLFRGPNTEAFF
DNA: TGTGCCAGCAGCCTATTCAGGGGCCCGAACACTGAAGCTTTCTTT

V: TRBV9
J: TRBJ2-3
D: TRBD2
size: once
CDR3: CASSVTSGNTDTQYF
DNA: TGTGCCAGCAGCGTAACTAGCGGAAACACAGATACGCAGTATTTT

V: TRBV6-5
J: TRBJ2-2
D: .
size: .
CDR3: CASRSTRVTGELFF
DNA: TGTGCCAGCAGATCAACGAGGGTAACCGGGGAGCTGTTTTTT

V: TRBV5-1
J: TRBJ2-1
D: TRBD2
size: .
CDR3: CASSSGTSGRSYNEQFF
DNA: TGCGCCAGCAGCTCCGGGACTAGCGGGCGATCCTACAATGAGCAGTTCTTC

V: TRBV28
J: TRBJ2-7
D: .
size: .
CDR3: CASISQGDDYEQYF
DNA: TGTGCCAGCATCTCACAGGGTGATGACTACGAGCAGTACTTC